This T cell receptor beta chain originates from a study of cytomegalovirus exposure and HLA in healthy donors (dated by TCRdb to about 2017). In the study overall: According to an earlier analysis of 587 of the donors, some 180 million T cells yielded some 120 million unique TCR beta sequences and about 300 Gb of sequence data. Donor age, sex, ethnicity and CMV serostatus were collected together with the repertoire data. A later genetic analysis used genome-wide SNP genotypes for about 55% of the 666 donors, treating that subset as a discovery cohort. In addition to the first cohort of several hundred subjects, a separate validation cohort of 100 to 150 different subjects was used. The study used immunosequencing to profile the T cell repertoires of some 600 subjects and linked those repertoires to cytomegalovirus serostatus. To study patterns of TCR occurrence, a later analysis re-analyzed previously published TCR beta repertoires from 600 to 750 donors and added high-resolution HLA genotyping. Approximately 300 gigabases of sequencing data and roughly 80 million unique TCR sequences made up an early release that covered approximately 700 HLA-typed donors. Rather than drawing on any new phenotypic data, the later analysis identified candidate immune exposures from TCR beta sequences and the way those sequences occurred across donors. High-throughput TCR immunosequencing, statistical association of individual TCRs with disease status, and machine learning were combined to predict cytomegalovirus infection status. The number of typed donors differed by locus: about 620-630 for A, B, C, DRB1 and DQB1; some 500 for DQA1; approximately 600 for DPA1; and about 450 for DPB1. The genetic ancestry cluster associated with self-reported Caucasian donors included 65% to 90% of the 300 to 400 genotyped donors. Class I and class II HLA loci were covered by the typing at four-digit resolution. Among 398 genotyped donors of the cohort, an average of roughly 230,000 unique TCR beta nucleotide sequences was sequenced per donor, of which about 19% were non-productive. The study aimed to test whether signatures of past pathogen exposure could be identified by cataloging public T cell receptors. In an earlier analysis of a few hundred of the donors, high-throughput TCR beta sequencing was used to judge whether each TCR beta V gene segment behaved as functional or pseudogenic. Several DR-DQ haplotypes were treated as single units for association and clustering because of strong linkage in the cohort. Every discovery cohort repertoire had been produced on one sequencing platform.

Libraries were constructed by the immunoSEQ multiplex PCR assay. For the multiplex PCR, a mixture combining 60 forward primers for TCR Vbeta segments and 13 reverse primers for TCR Jbeta segments was used. The CDR3 region of rearranged TCR beta genes was amplified from genomic DNA by a multiplex PCR assay. On the Illumina HiSeq System, the amplified TCR beta libraries were sequenced as 87-base-pair reads. As for the authors' bioinformatics: In a later analysis, 77 million or so unique TCR beta chains were counted across the 500 to 700 repertoires, and around 10 million of these chains were shared by at least two donors. Raw reads were error-corrected and collapsed into unique sequences with a nearest-neighbor algorithm that merged closely related sequences to remove PCR and sequencing errors. Alignment of CDR3 sequences to IMGT reference sequences was used to assign V, D and J gene segments. For a sequence to be retained, at least a six-nucleotide match to both a V gene segment and a J gene segment was required. Rearrangements were classified as productive when the CDR3 lacked stop codons and remained in frame with V and J, and all other rearrangements were classified as non-productive. CDR3 was defined by IMGT convention, running from the second conserved V-encoded cysteine to the conserved J-encoded phenylalanine. The earlier analysis of some 600 of the donors excluded sequences that lacked an unambiguous match to a single V gene segment. In an earlier analysis of some 590 of the donors, a V segment was called functional when productive rearrangements were above 56.7%, and segregating when the standard deviation between donors exceeded 5%. A statistical classification framework was built to diagnose cytomegalovirus status from the catalog of TCR beta chain sequences. In a later analysis, V and J genes were assigned by comparing TCR nucleotide sequences against IMGT/GENE-DB human TR gene sequences. In a later analysis, CDR3 sequences and most-parsimonious VDJ recombination scenarios were assigned using the TCRdist pipeline. In a later analysis, each TCR beta chain was defined by its CDR3 amino acid sequence together with its V-gene family, and reads lacking a unique V-gene family were excluded. As a way to deal with suspected cross-contamination and a sequencing artifact, a later analysis dropped 640 or so nucleotide sequences that were highly shared and had low generation probability. A later analysis calculated a clonal expansion index for each public chain from normalized within-repertoire ranks of inferred template counts. In a later analysis, generation probabilities were computed with a VDJ recombination model fitted to out-of-frame rearrangements, and the resulting probabilities were checked against IGoR. In a later analysis, TCR-TCR, TCR-HLA and TCR-CMV co-occurrence was scored with hypergeometric tests, and a repertoire-size bias correction was applied to TCR pairs. To estimate false discovery rates, a later analysis permuted the HLA or CMV assignments 20 times. A later analysis grouped co-occurring TCRs with DBSCAN, adding TCRdist sequence similarity when clustering within HLA-allele-positive subsets. Co-occurrence clustering excluded repertoires with fewer than 30,000 or more than 120,000 public chains, plus five with anomalous nucleotide sharing. The table comes from immuneACCESS by way of TCRdb, which keeps in-frame sequences with V and J called. Part of the clones is missing from these tables; in studies checked, under half for an unresolved V gene and the rest for unknown reasons. Clone size and V and J calls were adopted from that table, with D and trimming inferred from the DNA. Across this sample there are about 130,000 clones, with around 80% seen only once. 1.8% of the sample rests with the top ten.

Concerning this clone: The specificity of this receptor is unknown. No base-level quality is on record; no much larger clone is a single base apart.

Here is what the overall study found, with its caveats: Because HLA typing was unavailable for some donors at each locus, only the typed subset was used in association tests. Presence/absence analyses assumed roughly uniform sequencing depth across donors, an assumption that may not hold. A further reported finding was that TCR beta sequences accurately predicted the HLA-A and HLA-B alleles for most subjects in the first cohort. Cytomegalovirus status was reported to be diagnosed by the classifier with high specificity and sensitivity in both the original and validation cohorts. While some public TCRs were present in many individuals, most TCR sequences turned up only very rarely across donors. In a later analysis, HLA-associated TCR beta chains were found to be more clonally expanded and to have lower generation probabilities than equally common non-associated chains. A cluster of highly shared sequence variants was judged likely to be a technical artifact of the sequencing pipeline. In this cohort, only TCR beta chains were sequenced, and detectable features were limited by the absence of alpha or paired-chain data. A later analysis found that TCR association rates varied across HLA loci, with DRB1 alleles showing the most associated TCRs and HLA-C alleles the fewest. An association between a missense DCLRE1C variant and V-gene and J-gene trimming of TCR beta chains was found in a later genetic analysis and replicated in an independent cohort. Correlated functional status among segregating V segments might be attributable to linkage disequilibrium, but an unknown experimental factor could not be ruled out. According to a later genetic analysis, donors in an Asian-associated ancestry cluster had fewer N-insertions in productive TCRs than the roughly 670-donor mean. For the cohort, immune exposure information was limited to CMV serostatus. The study gave a list of over 150 TCR beta chains associated with cytomegalovirus. In vitro tests confirmed that a few of the cytomegalovirus-associated TCR beta chains recognize cytomegalovirus antigens. The authors suggested that the approach could potentially be generalized to other disease states and immunological phenotypes. The earlier analysis of 587 of the donors excluded some 15 rarely observed V segments, including chromosome 9 orphons, because counts were too low. According to a later analysis, parvovirus B19, influenza, CMV and Epstein-Barr virus appeared linked to several top co-occurrence clusters. An earlier analysis of 587 of the donors showed that most TCR beta V segments appeared in productive rearrangements either about 87% or about 30% of the time, which broadly matched IMGT annotations. Strong co-occurrence of HLA alleles, especially DR and DQ, made assigning TCR associations to individual alleles difficult. In a later analysis, most CMV-associated TCR beta chains were found to appear HLA-restricted, with HLA associations seemingly driven largely by CMV exposure. In a later analysis, more than 15,000 TCR beta sequences were associated with specific HLA alleles at a false discovery rate of 0.05.

The cohort comprised under 700 healthy bone marrow donors. At the time of sampling, every cohort member was nominally healthy, though immune exposures that went unrecorded were likely present. The donor tested CMV seronegative and was one of the 352 seronegative cohort members. A peripheral blood sample was provided by each donor, and peripheral blood mononuclear cells were used for TCR beta sequencing. Genomic DNA extraction from the blood cell samples was performed with the Qiagen DNeasy Blood Extraction Kit. This clonotype was obtained from a woman aged 45 to 65 in good health and CMV-seronegative. Sequenced material: PBMCs.

The DNA is TGTGCCAGCACCCCCCTGGGGAGGAGGAATCAGCCCCAGCATTTT. This encodes CASTPLGRRNQPQHF. Recombination connected TRBV28 to TRBJ1-5, with no confidently assigned D gene. The CDR3 holds 15 amino acids from the cysteine to the phenylalanine. This entry keeps only the CDR3 DNA: 45 bases, framed from base 1. Looking up the germline V gene yields CDR1 MDHEN and CDR2 SYDVKM. Trimming at the junction amounts to 7 bases on V and 4 bases on J, and the germline ends lie 17 bases apart.